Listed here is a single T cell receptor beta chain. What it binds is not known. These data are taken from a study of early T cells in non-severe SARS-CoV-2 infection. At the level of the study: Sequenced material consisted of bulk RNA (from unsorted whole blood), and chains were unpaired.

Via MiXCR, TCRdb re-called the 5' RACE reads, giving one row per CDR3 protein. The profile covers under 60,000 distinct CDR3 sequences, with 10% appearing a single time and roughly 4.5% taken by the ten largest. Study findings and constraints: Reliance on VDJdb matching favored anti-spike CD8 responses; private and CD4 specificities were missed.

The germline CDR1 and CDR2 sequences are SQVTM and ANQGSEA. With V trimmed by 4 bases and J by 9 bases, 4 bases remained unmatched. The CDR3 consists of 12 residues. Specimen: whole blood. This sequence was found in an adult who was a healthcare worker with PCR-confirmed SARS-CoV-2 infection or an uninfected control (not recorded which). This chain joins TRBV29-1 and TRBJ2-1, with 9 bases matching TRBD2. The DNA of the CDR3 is TGCAGCGTTGGGCGGGGGGGCTTTGAGCAGTTCTTC. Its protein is CSVGRGGFEQFF.